These 20 T cell receptor beta chains share one sample of origin, sequenced in a study of cytomegalovirus exposure and HLA in healthy donors. PCR involved 60 Vbeta and 13 Jbeta primers. Method: immunoSEQ multiplex PCR; TCRdb's copy keeps in-frame clones and lacks some. The sample consists of 120,000 to 150,000 clones, around 90% of them appearing once. Sequencing was done on a sample of PBMCs. These receptors were obtained from a woman between 35 and 50 years old in good health and CMV-seronegative.

V is TRBV2 and J is TRBJ2-3; 10 bases map to TRBD2. This CDR3 has 16 amino acids. V dropped 5 bases and J dropped 0; count of bases not matched to a gene: 5. Germline-derived CDR1 and CDR2 are SNHLY and FYNNEI. CDR3 sequence reads: CASSPLAGLSTDTQYF. CDR3 bases: TGTGCCAGCAGTCCACTAGCGGGGCTAAGCACAGATACGCAGTATTTT.

The chain links TRBV13 to TRBJ2-1; D is perhaps TRBD2 (6 bases). The CDR3 is made up of 16 amino acids. Germline CDR1 and CDR2: PRHDT and FYEKMQ (reference sequence). Deletions cut 4 bases from V and 0 bases from J, with 13 bases between. The CDR3 DNA is TGTGCCAGCAGCTACCTAGGGGAGGACTCCTACAATGAGCAGTTCTTC. It is translated as CASSYLGEDSYNEQFF.

The rearrangement links TRBV28 to TRBJ1-5, with D unresolved. The CDR3 is 12 residues long. Trimming took off 9 bases at V and 3 bases at J, with 9 bases between the two ends. Germline-derived CDR1 and CDR2 are MDHEN and SYDVKM. The CDR3 protein is CASHIDNQPQHF. The DNA for the CDR3 is TGTGCCAGTCACATTGACAATCAGCCCCAGCATTTT.

Of note for this clone: At one end, the junction sequence differs from germline, possibly due to a read error. V gene TRBV7-9 combines with J gene TRBJ2-7; 7 nucleotides line up with TRBD2. CDR1 SEHNR and CDR2 FQNEAQ come from the germline V gene (reference sequence). The CDR3 is 17 amino acids. The DNA for the CDR3 is TGTTCCAGCAGCTTAATTCGGACGGCTAGCGGAGACTACGAGCAGTACTTC. As protein: CSSSLIRTASGDYEQYF.

The chain couples TRBV7-3 to TRBJ2-2; D unclear. Trimming removed 6 bases from V and 6 bases from J, with 8 bases in between. This CDR3 has 12 residues. The germline CDR1 and CDR2 sequences are SGHTA and FQGTGA. The CDR3 sequence: CASRRGAGELFF. The CDR3 DNA sequence: TGTGCCAGCAGACGCGGAGCCGGGGAGCTGTTTTTT. The full variable domain, in which reference TRBV7-3 and TRBJ2-2 provide the parts outside the CDR3, is GAGVSQTPSNKVTEKGKYVELRCDPISGHTALYWYRQSLGQGPEFLIYFQGTGAADDSGLPNDRFFAVRPEGSVSTLKIQRTERGDSAVYLCASRRGAGELFFGEGSRLTVL.

The chain uses TRBV5-1 and TRBJ2-7; 8 bases are shared with TRBD2. Unmatched junction bases numbered 22, after V lost 5 bases and J lost 0 bases. The CDR3 runs to 20 residues. The germline V gene has CDR1 SGHRS and CDR2 YFSETQ. The CDR3: CASSLPRRESSGSSSYEQYF. For the CDR3, the DNA is TGCGCCAGCAGTTTGCCACGAAGGGAATCGAGCGGGAGTAGCTCCTACGAGCAGTACTTC.

V usage is TRBV6-6 and J usage is TRBJ1-3, with D unresolved. CDR1 MNHNY and CDR2 SVGAGI come from the germline V gene (reference sequence). Trimming removed 4 bases at V and 8 bases at J, with 21 bases between. This CDR3 has 16 residues. The CDR3 region is CASSFAGGRYSYTIYF. The CDR3 DNA reads as TGTGCCAGCAGTTTCGCGGGTGGACGGTACTCTTACACCATATATTTT.

V usage is TRBV18 and J usage is TRBJ2-1; 12 positions match TRBD2. Germline V CDR1 and CDR2: KGHSH, LQKENI. The CDR3 has 15 amino acids. V was clipped by 3 bases and J by 7 bases; unmatched bases: 4. The CDR3 spells CASSPTGTSGNEQFF. The CDR3 DNA follows: TGTGCCAGCTCACCTACGGGGACTAGCGGGAATGAGCAGTTCTTC. Combining the CDR3 with reference TRBV18 and TRBJ2-1 gives the whole variable domain NAGVMQNPRHLVRRRGQEARLRCSPMKGHSHVYWYRQLPEEGLKFMVYLQKENIIDESGMPKERFSAEFPKEGPSILRIQQVVRGDSAAYFCASSPTGTSGNEQFFGPGTRLTVL.

V usage is TRBV11-1 and J usage is TRBJ2-7; 10 positions match TRBD1. Germline CDR1 reads SGHAT; CDR2 reads FQDESV (reference sequence). This CDR3 has 15 residues. The trim removed 5 bases at V and 7 bases at J, leaving 11 bases unmatched. CDR3 DNA: TGTGCCAGCAGCCCGCGGGACAGGGGAATGGGGGAGCAGTACTTC. Encoded protein: CASSPRDRGMGEQYF. The whole variable domain, filled in from reference TRBV11-1 and TRBJ2-7, reads EAEVAQSPRYKITEKSQAVAFWCDPISGHATLYWYRQILGQGPELLVQFQDESVVDDSQLPKDRFSAERLKGVDSTLKIQPAELGDSAMYLCASSPRDRGMGEQYFGPGTRLTVT.

Details on this clone: The sample holds other DNA sequences that translate to the same CDR3. The CDR3 region is CASSLRSGSMNEQFF. For the CDR3, the DNA is TGTGCCAGCAGCTTGAGAAGTGGGAGTATGAATGAGCAGTTCTTC. This rearrangement joins TRBV5-4 to TRBJ2-1, with D possibly TRBD2 on 5 matching bases. V lost 1 base and J lost 7, with 15 bases in between. The CDR3 sequence is 15 residues long. The germline gives CDR1 SGHNT, CDR2 YYREEE (reference sequence).

This chain links TRBV27 with TRBJ2-1, with D possibly matching TRBD2 (5 bases). The length of the CDR3 is 14 residues. V lost 1 base, J lost 8 bases, and 12 bases lay in between. Germline CDR1 reads MNHEY; CDR2 reads SMNVEV (reference sequence). The CDR3 spells CASSLFLDFDEQFF. The CDR3 DNA follows: TGTGCCAGCAGTTTATTTCTGGACTTCGATGAGCAGTTCTTC.

In its sample, this clone was seen a few times. The chain joins TRBV6-5 to TRBJ2-2; 8 bases map to TRBD1. CDR1 MNHEY and CDR2 SVGAGI come from the germline V gene. J lost 3 bases, V lost 2 bases, and 5 bases had no gene match. CDR3 length equals 16 residues. CDR3 nucleotide sequence: TGTGCCAGCAGTTACGTGGACAGGGTCGACACCGGGGAGCTGTTTTTT. Its protein is CASSYVDRVDTGELFF.

This clone was seen a handful of times. The chain couples TRBV11-2 to TRBJ2-7, with 7 bases fitting TRBD2. This CDR3 comprises 13 residues. V shed 5 bases and J 2 bases; nucleotides not matched to a gene: 3. Germline loops: CDR1 SGHAT, CDR2 FQNNGV. DNA for the CDR3: TGTGCCAGCAGCCTGGGGGGGACCTACGAGCAGTACTTC. Protein: CASSLGGTYEQYF.

This chain uses TRBV10-2 with TRBJ2-1, with TRBD2 matching over 11 bases. The V and J ends lost 5 bases and 2 bases, in that order; junction bases with no gene match: 5. The CDR3 extends over 16 amino acids. Germline CDR1 and CDR2: WSHSY and SAAADI. CDR3 DNA: TGCGCCAGCAGTCAACTAGCGGGAGTCCCCTACAATGAGCAGTTCTTC. Its protein product is CASSQLAGVPYNEQFF.

The rearrangement joins TRBV19 to TRBJ2-1; D perhaps matches TRBD1 (5 bases). The CDR3 has 14 residues. V gave up 3 bases and J gave up 4 bases, with 10 bases separating them. The V gene's germline CDR1 is LNHDA and CDR2 SQIVND (reference sequence). In DNA form, the CDR3 reads TGTGCCAGTAGTATTGGGGCCCAATACAATGAGCAGTTCTTC. Protein sequence: CASSIGAQYNEQFF. The full variable domain, rest sourced from reference TRBV19 and TRBJ2-1, is DGGITQSPKYLFRKEGQNVTLSCEQNLNHDAMYWYRQDPGQGLRLIYYSQIVNDFQKGDIAEGYSVSREKKESFPLTVTSAQKNPTAFYLCASSIGAQYNEQFFGPGTRLTVL.

This chain joins TRBV4-2 and TRBJ2-7, with 9 positions matching TRBD2. Germline V gene data show CDR1 as LGHNA and CDR2 as YNFKEQ. There are 16 residues in the CDR3. The V and J ends lost 0 bases and 2 bases, in that order; junction bases with no gene match: 5. The CDR3 nucleotides are TGTGCCAGCAGCCAAGATCGGTCTAGCGGGGCCTACGAGCAGTACTTC. It is translated as CASSQDRSSGAYEQYF.

V and J are TRBV9 and TRBJ2-3, with TRBD2 as a possible D gene (6 bases). Deletions cut 4 bases from V and 0 bases from J, with 15 bases between. Germline V gives CDR1 SGDLS, CDR2 YYNGEE. The CDR3 is made up of 16 amino acids. The CDR3 nucleotides read TGTGCCAGCAGCAAACACGGAGGGGATAGCACAGATACGCAGTATTTT. Translated, it gives CASSKHGGDSTDTQYF.

The chain links TRBV9 to TRBJ2-7, with 8 bases aligning to TRBD1. V lost 4 bases to trimming and J lost 6 bases; unmatched junction nucleotides: 12. CDR1 and CDR2 from the germline V gene are SGDLS and YYNGEE. The CDR3 is made up of 15 amino acids. In DNA, the CDR3 is TGTGCCAGCAGCTCCCACAGGGGGGCCACCTCCGAGCAGTACTTC. It is translated as CASSSHRGATSEQYF.

The chain recombines TRBV6-5 with TRBJ2-6; 7 bases are shared with TRBD1. Germline V gene sequence: CDR1 MNHEY, CDR2 SVGAGI. With V trimmed by 2 bases and J by 2 bases, 0 bases remained unmatched. This CDR3 contains 15 residues. As DNA, the CDR3 is TGTGCCAGCAGTTACCAGGGGGCTGGGGCCAACGTCCTGACTTTC. Its protein product is CASSYQGAGANVLTF.

The chain combines TRBV5-1 with TRBJ2-7; no clear D. The CDR3 spans 14 residues. The V gene lost 0 bases and the J gene lost 2 bases, with 9 bases spanning the gap. Germline V CDR1 and CDR2: SGHRS, YFSETQ. The DNA for the CDR3 is TGCGCCAGCAGCTTGGGATTAGCACCCTACGAGCAGTACTTC. Protein: CASSLGLAPYEQYF.